The rows below give T cell receptor beta chains drawn from one sample of a study of shared clonotypes between healthy human individuals. Sequenced by immunoSEQ multiplex PCR; TCRdb stores in-frame clones only, minus some. The sample has 2 million to 2.5 million clones, 90% to 95% seen once. The sequencing input was naive CD4+ T cells sorted from blood. The receptor source for this set is a man between 18 and 29 years old in good health. Each CDR3 is given with its conserved first and last residue. The D gene is left open where the match is weak. The size of a clone is reported for some rows only, either as once, few or many, or as a class for expanded clones.

v_call: TRBV30; clone_size: NA; j_call: TRBJ1-5; d_call: NA; cdr3_nt: TGTGCCTGGAGTGCAGACCGTAATCAGCCCCAGCATTTT; cdr3_aa: CAWSADRNQPQHF
v_call: TRBV4-3; clone_size: few; j_call: TRBJ1-1; d_call: NA; cdr3_nt: TGCGCCAGCAGCCAAGATAGGGCAGTCACTGAAGCTTTCTTT; cdr3_aa: CASSQDRAVTEAFF
v_call: TRBV5-1; clone_size: NA; j_call: TRBJ2-3; d_call: TRBD2; cdr3_nt: TGCGCCAGCCACCTAGGTAGCGGGGAGGATACGCAGTATTTT; cdr3_aa: CASHLGSGEDTQYF
v_call: TRBV7-8; clone_size: once; j_call: TRBJ2-7; d_call: TRBD2; cdr3_nt: TGTGCCAGCAGCGTCAGGACTAGGCTTTCCCCCGAGCAGTACTTC; cdr3_aa: CASSVRTRLSPEQYF
v_call: TRBV7-9; clone_size: NA; j_call: TRBJ2-3; d_call: NA; cdr3_nt: TGTGCCAGCAGCCCCGCGGACCTCTCTAGCACAGATACGCAGTATTTT; cdr3_aa: CASSPADLSSTDTQYF
v_call: TRBV18; clone_size: NA; j_call: TRBJ1-4; d_call: NA; cdr3_nt: TGTGCCAGCTCCGGGGGTGTCCGTGAAAAACTGTTTTTT; cdr3_aa: CASSGGVREKLFF
v_call: TRBV5-6; clone_size: NA; j_call: TRBJ2-5; d_call: NA; cdr3_nt: TGTGCCAGCAGCACACGCCGGGGTGAGACCCAGTACTTC; cdr3_aa: CASSTRRGETQYF
v_call: TRBV6-6; clone_size: NA; j_call: TRBJ2-2; d_call: NA; cdr3_nt: TGTGCCAGCATAGGACAGAGGAACACCGGGGAGCTGTTTTTT; cdr3_aa: CASIGQRNTGELFF
v_call: TRBV29-1; clone_size: NA; j_call: TRBJ1-3; d_call: TRBD1; cdr3_nt: TGCAGCGTTGAAGGGAGACAGGGCTCTGGAAACACCATATATTTT; cdr3_aa: CSVEGRQGSGNTIYF
v_call: TRBV5-4; clone_size: NA; j_call: TRBJ2-1; d_call: TRBD1; cdr3_nt: TGTGCCAGCAGCTTGGGGGGACAGAGCTCCTACAATGAGCAGTTCTTC; cdr3_aa: CASSLGGQSSYNEQFF
v_call: TRBV11-2; clone_size: NA; j_call: TRBJ1-2; d_call: NA; cdr3_nt: TGTGCCAGCAGCTTAGGATACAGGGACTATGGCTACACCTTC; cdr3_aa: CASSLGYRDYGYTF
v_call: TRBV10-3; clone_size: NA; j_call: TRBJ2-7; d_call: NA; cdr3_nt: TGTGCCATCAGTGAAGGGCGGTCCGGGTTCTACGAGCAGTACTTC; cdr3_aa: CAISEGRSGFYEQYF
v_call: TRBV5-6; clone_size: NA; j_call: TRBJ1-5; d_call: TRBD1; cdr3_nt: TGTGCCAGCAGCCCTACCCTAGGGGGCCGTAGCAATCAGCCCCAGCATTTT; cdr3_aa: CASSPTLGGRSNQPQHF
v_call: TRBV7-7; clone_size: once; j_call: TRBJ2-2; d_call: TRBD2; cdr3_nt: TGTGCTAGCAGCCCGGGACTAGCGGTAGCCGGGGAGCTGTTTTTT; cdr3_aa: CASSPGLAVAGELFF
v_call: TRBV30; clone_size: NA; j_call: TRBJ2-7; d_call: NA; cdr3_nt: TGTGCCTGGAGCGTGAGGAGGACCGACCCTGAGCAGTACTTC; cdr3_aa: CAWSVRRTDPEQYF
v_call: TRBV7-9; clone_size: NA; j_call: TRBJ2-7; d_call: NA; cdr3_nt: TGTGCCAGCAGCCTAGGGGGTGGGTCCTACGAGCAGTACTTC; cdr3_aa: CASSLGGGSYEQYF
v_call: TRBV6-1; clone_size: NA; j_call: TRBJ2-7; d_call: TRBD1; cdr3_nt: TGTGCCAGCACCGCCCTGCCCCGGGACAGGGACGAGCAGTACTTC; cdr3_aa: CASTALPRDRDEQYF
v_call: TRBV10-3; clone_size: NA; j_call: TRBJ2-3; d_call: TRBD1; cdr3_nt: TGTGCCATCAGTGGGAACTGGGACAGGGGAAGCACAGATACGCAGTATTTT; cdr3_aa: CAISGNWDRGSTDTQYF
v_call: TRBV9; clone_size: NA; j_call: TRBJ2-7; d_call: TRBD1; cdr3_nt: TGTGCCAGCAGCGTATTACAGGGGATTCTCTACGAGCAGTACTTC; cdr3_aa: CASSVLQGILYEQYF
v_call: TRBV6-5; clone_size: NA; j_call: TRBJ1-5; d_call: NA; cdr3_nt: TGTGCCAGCAGCTCCGACAGGATTAATCAGCCCCAGCATTTT; cdr3_aa: CASSSDRINQPQHF
v_call: TRBV19; clone_size: NA; j_call: TRBJ1-3; d_call: NA; cdr3_nt: TGTGCGAGTCACGCCGGGACAAGCTCTGGAAACACCATATATTTT; cdr3_aa: CASHAGTSSGNTIYF
v_call: TRBV28; clone_size: NA; j_call: TRBJ1-2; d_call: TRBD1; cdr3_nt: TGTGCCAGCAGTTCCCATACCCAGGGGGCGGGTGGCTACACCTTC; cdr3_aa: CASSSHTQGAGGYTF
v_call: TRBV28; clone_size: NA; j_call: TRBJ2-4; d_call: TRBD1; cdr3_nt: TGTGCCAGCAGTCCGGGAGGACAGGGGTTGTACATTCAGTACTTC; cdr3_aa: CASSPGGQGLYIQYF
v_call: TRBV6-1; clone_size: NA; j_call: TRBJ1-2; d_call: NA; cdr3_nt: TGTGCCAGCACCAATTCAGGGCTCTATGGCTACACCTTC; cdr3_aa: CASTNSGLYGYTF
v_call: TRBV6-6; clone_size: NA; j_call: TRBJ1-5; d_call: NA; cdr3_nt: TGTGCCAGCACCTCGCCCGGCCGGGGAGATAGTCAGCCCCAGCATTTT; cdr3_aa: CASTSPGRGDSQPQHF
v_call: TRBV18; clone_size: once; j_call: TRBJ2-1; d_call: TRBD1; cdr3_nt: TGTGCCAGCTCACCAGGGACAGGGCCCACTGAGCAGTTCTTC; cdr3_aa: CASSPGTGPTEQFF